The rows below give T cell receptor beta chains drawn from one sample of a study of blood T cells in healthy people across ages. MiXCR, run by TCRdb on the 5' RACE reads, gives a single entry per CDR3 protein. Of roughly 1,000,000 distinct CDR3 sequences detected, 25% appear once; the ten largest clones hold less than 0.85%. A further study also used this sample, focusing on T cells of mothers and their children.

The sample consisted of blood. The receptors shown here come from a girl aged 2 to 10 in good health. Both conserved end residues are part of each CDR3. Each record gives: V gene, CDR3 length, clone size, D gene, J gene, CDR3 protein, CDR3 DNA. D genes are given only for firm matches. Only part of the rows carry a size: once, few, many, or a class if the clone is expanded.

V gene: TRBV27; CDR3 length: 19; clone size: few; D gene: TRBD2; J gene: TRBJ2-7; CDR3 protein: CASSLIPGLAGENKYEQYF; CDR3 DNA: TGTGCCAGCAGTCTAATTCCGGGACTAGCGGGGGAAAACAAATACGAGCAGTACTTC
V gene: TRBV20-1; CDR3 length: 13; clone size: few; D gene: TRBD2; J gene: TRBJ2-1; CDR3 protein: CSASRGGYNEQFF; CDR3 DNA: TGCAGTGCTAGCCGGGGGGGTTACAATGAGCAGTTCTTC
V gene: TRBV5-1; CDR3 length: 17; clone size: NA; D gene: NA; J gene: TRBJ2-7; CDR3 protein: CASSLAETGEGSYEQYF; CDR3 DNA: TGCGCCAGCAGCTTGGCCGAGACAGGTGAAGGCTCCTACGAGCAGTACTTC
V gene: TRBV12-5; CDR3 length: 14; clone size: few; D gene: NA; J gene: TRBJ1-2; CDR3 protein: CASGSSARGYGYTF; CDR3 DNA: TGTGCTAGTGGTTCCTCGGCGAGAGGTTATGGCTACACCTTC
V gene: TRBV5-5; CDR3 length: 20; clone size: NA; D gene: NA; J gene: TRBJ1-1; CDR3 protein: CASSFKLQGNSLLMNTEAFF; CDR3 DNA: TGTGCCAGCAGCTTTAAGTTGCAGGGAAACAGTCTTCTCATGAACACTGAAGCTTTCTTT
V gene: TRBV28; CDR3 length: 20; clone size: few; D gene: TRBD2; J gene: TRBJ2-5; CDR3 protein: CASSLEFRASGSLLQETQYF; CDR3 DNA: TGTGCCAGCAGTTTAGAGTTCCGGGCTAGCGGGAGTCTTTTACAAGAGACCCAGTACTTC
V gene: TRBV7-9; CDR3 length: 15; clone size: NA; D gene: TRBD1; J gene: TRBJ2-1; CDR3 protein: CASSHRDRTYNEQFF; CDR3 DNA: TGTGCCAGCAGCCACCGGGACAGGACCTACAATGAGCAGTTCTTC
V gene: TRBV7-9; CDR3 length: 16; clone size: few; D gene: NA; J gene: TRBJ2-2; CDR3 protein: CASSLFQGPNTGELFF; CDR3 DNA: TGTGCCAGCAGCTTATTTCAGGGACCAAACACCGGGGAGCTGTTTTTT
V gene: TRBV5-1; CDR3 length: 13; clone size: NA; D gene: NA; J gene: TRBJ1-6; CDR3 protein: CASSLESGSPLHF; CDR3 DNA: TGCGCCAGCAGCTTGGAAAGCGGTTCACCCCTCCACTTT
V gene: TRBV6-5; CDR3 length: 15; clone size: NA; D gene: NA; J gene: TRBJ2-1; CDR3 protein: CASSYSDSNYNEQFF; CDR3 DNA: TGTGCCAGCAGTTACTCGGACAGTAACTACAATGAGCAGTTCTTC
V gene: TRBV29-1; CDR3 length: 15; clone size: few; D gene: NA; J gene: TRBJ2-1; CDR3 protein: CSAGAALGISNEQFF; CDR3 DNA: TGCAGCGCAGGGGCGGCCCTGGGCATATCCAATGAGCAGTTCTTC
V gene: TRBV4-3; CDR3 length: 16; clone size: NA; D gene: NA; J gene: TRBJ2-3; CDR3 protein: CASSQARTSSGGTQYF; CDR3 DNA: TGCGCCAGCAGCCAAGCCCGGACAAGTTCAGGTGGTACGCAGTATTTT
V gene: TRBV7-9; CDR3 length: 15; clone size: few; D gene: TRBD1; J gene: TRBJ1-5; CDR3 protein: CASSTGQGEDQPQHF; CDR3 DNA: TGTGCCAGCAGCACGGGACAGGGGGAGGATCAGCCCCAGCATTTT
V gene: TRBV6-6; CDR3 length: 14; clone size: many; D gene: NA; J gene: TRBJ2-7; CDR3 protein: CASSYSPDSYEQYF; CDR3 DNA: TGTGCCAGCAGTTACTCACCCGACTCCTACGAGCAGTACTTC
V gene: TRBV20-1; CDR3 length: 15; clone size: few; D gene: TRBD2; J gene: TRBJ2-7; CDR3 protein: CSAKRRSGSPYEQYF; CDR3 DNA: TGCAGTGCTAAGCGGCGTAGCGGGAGTCCATACGAGCAGTACTTC
V gene: TRBV20-1; CDR3 length: 15; clone size: few; D gene: NA; J gene: TRBJ2-5; CDR3 protein: CSALPGTDVEETQYF; CDR3 DNA: TGCAGTGCTTTGCCCGGGACGGATGTGGAAGAGACCCAGTACTTC
V gene: TRBV7-2; CDR3 length: 16; clone size: NA; D gene: TRBD1; J gene: TRBJ2-2; CDR3 protein: CASSTGAGTALGKLFF; CDR3 DNA: TGTGCCAGCAGCACAGGGGCCGGGACAGCCTTAGGGAAGCTGTTTTTT
V gene: TRBV3-1; CDR3 length: 14; clone size: NA; D gene: NA; J gene: TRBJ2-7; CDR3 protein: CASSRHREGDEQYF; CDR3 DNA: TGTGCCAGCAGCCGTCACAGGGAAGGGGACGAGCAGTACTTC
V gene: TRBV12-3/TRBV12-4; CDR3 length: 15; clone size: NA; D gene: TRBD1; J gene: TRBJ2-7; CDR3 protein: CASSTLMGQWYEQYF; CDR3 DNA: TGTGCCAGCAGTACACTTATGGGACAGTGGTACGAGCAGTACTTC
V gene: TRBV27; CDR3 length: 16; clone size: NA; D gene: NA; J gene: TRBJ2-3; CDR3 protein: CASSLYMGASTDTQYF; CDR3 DNA: TGTGCCAGCAGTTTATACATGGGGGCTAGCACAGATACGCAGTATTTT
V gene: TRBV2; CDR3 length: 12; clone size: NA; D gene: NA; J gene: TRBJ2-1; CDR3 protein: CASVASAPEQFF; CDR3 DNA: TGTGCCAGTGTGGCCTCCGCCCCCGAGCAGTTCTTC
V gene: TRBV7-9; CDR3 length: 14; clone size: few; D gene: NA; J gene: TRBJ2-7; CDR3 protein: CASSFAGQAYEQYF; CDR3 DNA: TGTGCCAGCAGCTTTGCAGGCCAAGCCTACGAGCAGTACTTC
V gene: TRBV12-3/TRBV12-4; CDR3 length: 12; clone size: NA; D gene: TRBD1; J gene: TRBJ2-5; CDR3 protein: CASSSGQGTQYF; CDR3 DNA: TGTGCCAGCAGCTCGGGACAGGGGACCCAGTACTTC
V gene: TRBV5-1; CDR3 length: 14; clone size: NA; D gene: NA; J gene: TRBJ2-5; CDR3 protein: CASSPLWTWETQYF; CDR3 DNA: TGCGCCAGCAGCCCCCTTTGGACGTGGGAGACCCAGTACTTC
V gene: TRBV4-1; CDR3 length: 17; clone size: few; D gene: NA; J gene: TRBJ1-4; CDR3 protein: CASSQDLGRGTSEKLFF; CDR3 DNA: TGCGCCAGCAGCCAAGATTTAGGGAGAGGGACTAGTGAAAAACTGTTTTTT
V gene: TRBV20-1; CDR3 length: 14; clone size: many; D gene: NA; J gene: TRBJ2-5; CDR3 protein: CSAREPHTPETQYF; CDR3 DNA: TGCAGTGCTAGAGAGCCTCATACCCCAGAGACCCAGTACTTC
V gene: TRBV7-8; CDR3 length: 17; clone size: NA; D gene: TRBD2; J gene: TRBJ2-1; CDR3 protein: CASSLLVWTSVYNEQFF; CDR3 DNA: TGTGCCAGCAGCTTATTGGTGTGGACTAGCGTCTACAATGAGCAGTTCTTC
V gene: TRBV7-9; CDR3 length: 13; clone size: many; D gene: TRBD2; J gene: TRBJ2-5; CDR3 protein: CASSQRGQETQYF; CDR3 DNA: TGTGCCAGCAGTCAGCGGGGGCAAGAGACCCAGTACTTC
V gene: TRBV2; CDR3 length: 15; clone size: NA; D gene: NA; J gene: TRBJ2-1; CDR3 protein: CASSDAVVSYNEQFF; CDR3 DNA: TGTGCCAGCAGTGATGCAGTAGTCTCCTACAATGAGCAGTTCTTC
V gene: TRBV6-5; CDR3 length: 16; clone size: few; D gene: NA; J gene: TRBJ2-1; CDR3 protein: CASSYSRRVPYNEQFF; CDR3 DNA: TGTGCCAGCAGTTACTCTCGCCGGGTGCCCTACAATGAGCAGTTCTTC
V gene: TRBV4-2; CDR3 length: 18; clone size: few; D gene: TRBD2; J gene: TRBJ2-5; CDR3 protein: CASSRRRGLAGAQETQYF; CDR3 DNA: TGTGCCAGCAGCCGCCGACGAGGACTAGCGGGGGCTCAAGAGACCCAGTACTTC
V gene: TRBV29-1; CDR3 length: 14; clone size: NA; D gene: TRBD1; J gene: TRBJ2-1; CDR3 protein: CSVGRLTGWNEQFF; CDR3 DNA: TGCAGCGTTGGGCGACTGACAGGGTGGAATGAGCAGTTCTTC
V gene: TRBV28; CDR3 length: 15; clone size: few; D gene: NA; J gene: TRBJ1-2; CDR3 protein: CASSRPKLNIDGYTF; CDR3 DNA: TGTGCCAGCAGTCGTCCCAAACTTAACATAGATGGCTACACCTTC
V gene: TRBV19; CDR3 length: 15; clone size: few; D gene: NA; J gene: TRBJ2-1; CDR3 protein: CATSMGGTQYNEQFF; CDR3 DNA: TGTGCCACCAGTATGGGTGGGACTCAATACAATGAGCAGTTCTTC
V gene: TRBV20-1; CDR3 length: 19; clone size: NA; D gene: TRBD2; J gene: TRBJ2-7; CDR3 protein: CSALSGTSGSPRVSYEQYF; CDR3 DNA: TGCAGTGCTCTCTCCGGGACTAGCGGTTCCCCCCGAGTTTCCTACGAGCAGTACTTC
V gene: TRBV10-3; CDR3 length: 15; clone size: NA; D gene: TRBD2; J gene: TRBJ2-6; CDR3 protein: CAIRGGTSGANVLTF; CDR3 DNA: TGTGCCATCAGGGGGGGGACCTCTGGGGCCAACGTCCTGACTTTC
V gene: TRBV7-6; CDR3 length: 13; clone size: NA; D gene: NA; J gene: TRBJ1-1; CDR3 protein: CASSSGTLGEAFF; CDR3 DNA: TGTGCCAGCAGCTCAGGGACCCTCGGGGAAGCTTTCTTT
V gene: TRBV7-3; CDR3 length: 14; clone size: few; D gene: TRBD1; J gene: TRBJ1-4; CDR3 protein: CASSRTGGFEKLFF; CDR3 DNA: TGTGCCAGCAGCCGGACAGGCGGGTTCGAAAAACTGTTTTTT
V gene: TRBV5-6; CDR3 length: 12; clone size: NA; D gene: NA; J gene: TRBJ2-3; CDR3 protein: CASRKGGDTQYF; CDR3 DNA: TGTGCCAGCAGGAAAGGGGGAGATACGCAGTATTTT
V gene: TRBV19; CDR3 length: 14; clone size: NA; D gene: NA; J gene: TRBJ1-2; CDR3 protein: CASSQVNPRGGYTF; CDR3 DNA: TGTGCCAGTAGCCAAGTCAACCCCCGCGGGGGCTACACCTTC
V gene: TRBV3-1; CDR3 length: 15; clone size: few; D gene: NA; J gene: TRBJ2-5; CDR3 protein: CASSQGILPRETQYF; CDR3 DNA: TGTGCCAGCAGCCAAGGGATCCTCCCGAGGGAGACCCAGTACTTC
V gene: TRBV4-3; CDR3 length: 16; clone size: many; D gene: NA; J gene: TRBJ2-3; CDR3 protein: CASSQDFGGLGDTQYF; CDR3 DNA: TGCGCCAGCAGCCAAGATTTTGGGGGGCTGGGGGATACGCAGTATTTT
V gene: TRBV29-1; CDR3 length: 13; clone size: few; D gene: NA; J gene: TRBJ1-2; CDR3 protein: CSVDIGNNYGYTF; CDR3 DNA: TGCAGCGTTGATATTGGCAATAACTATGGCTACACCTTC
V gene: TRBV15; CDR3 length: 15; clone size: few; D gene: TRBD1; J gene: TRBJ2-7; CDR3 protein: CATSRDWDRGYEQYF; CDR3 DNA: TGTGCCACCAGCAGAGATTGGGACAGGGGGTACGAGCAGTACTTC
V gene: TRBV29-1; CDR3 length: 13; clone size: few; D gene: NA; J gene: TRBJ2-5; CDR3 protein: CSAALAERETQYF; CDR3 DNA: TGCAGCGCTGCCCTGGCGGAGCGGGAGACCCAGTACTTC
V gene: TRBV3-1; CDR3 length: 19; clone size: NA; D gene: NA; J gene: TRBJ2-4; CDR3 protein: CASSQDQYPRSTSADIQYF; CDR3 DNA: TGTGCCAGCAGCCAAGATCAGTACCCAAGATCGACGTCGGCGGACATTCAGTACTTC
V gene: TRBV20-1; CDR3 length: 14; clone size: few; D gene: NA; J gene: TRBJ2-7; CDR3 protein: CSASPADFPYEQYF; CDR3 DNA: TGCAGTGCTAGCCCGGCGGACTTTCCCTACGAGCAGTACTTC
V gene: TRBV12-5; CDR3 length: 14; clone size: NA; D gene: NA; J gene: TRBJ2-5; CDR3 protein: CATSPDDRGGTQYF; CDR3 DNA: TGTGCTACCTCTCCCGACGACAGAGGGGGGACCCAGTACTTC
V gene: TRBV11-3; CDR3 length: 18; clone size: few; D gene: TRBD1; J gene: TRBJ2-7; CDR3 protein: CASSLGNRPGTGDYEQYF; CDR3 DNA: TGTGCCAGCAGCTTAGGAAACAGGCCCGGGACAGGGGACTACGAGCAGTACTTC
V gene: TRBV3-1; CDR3 length: 13; clone size: NA; D gene: NA; J gene: TRBJ2-2; CDR3 protein: CASSPLETGELFF; CDR3 DNA: TGTGCCAGCAGCCCCCTAGAAACCGGGGAGCTGTTTTTT
V gene: TRBV3-1; CDR3 length: 14; clone size: NA; D gene: NA; J gene: TRBJ1-5; CDR3 protein: CASSQGDYGESQHF; CDR3 DNA: TGTGCCAGCAGCCAAGGGGACTATGGGGAGAGCCAGCATTTT
V gene: TRBV12-3/TRBV12-4; CDR3 length: 9; clone size: few; D gene: NA; J gene: TRBJ2-1; CDR3 protein: CASSYEQFF; CDR3 DNA: TGTGCCAGCAGTTATGAGCAGTTCTTC
V gene: TRBV10-3; CDR3 length: 12; clone size: few; D gene: TRBD1; J gene: TRBJ1-1; CDR3 protein: CATGLGQAMAFF; CDR3 DNA: TGTGCCACGGGATTAGGACAGGCTATGGCTTTCTTT
V gene: TRBV20-1; CDR3 length: 13; clone size: NA; D gene: NA; J gene: TRBJ2-5; CDR3 protein: CSASDRSLETQYF; CDR3 DNA: TGCAGTGCTAGTGACAGAAGCTTAGAGACCCAGTACTTC
V gene: TRBV20-1; CDR3 length: 13; clone size: NA; D gene: TRBD2; J gene: TRBJ2-7; CDR3 protein: CSARLAGVYEQYF; CDR3 DNA: TGCAGTGCTAGACTAGCGGGGGTTTACGAGCAGTACTTC